The 30 T cell receptor beta chains listed next were all sequenced from one sample in a study of blood T cell repertoires in COVID-19. The table came from immunoSEQ multiplex PCR; TCRdb's copy has only in-frame clones and leaves some out. Of some 73,000 clones listed, approximately 71% are singletons. The sample consisted of peripheral blood. The receptor set was obtained from a man aged 70 or older with COVID-19, enrolled during active disease.

J is TRBJ2-7 and V is TRBV2; TRBD2 is a possible D gene (6 bases). Germline loops: CDR1 SNHLY, CDR2 FYNNEI. This CDR3 is built from 15 residues. Trimming removed 6 bases from V and 0 bases from J, with 15 bases in between. CDR3 nucleotides: TGTGCCAGCAGCCCCGGCGGGAACCTCTCCTACGAGCAGTACTTC. This encodes CASSPGGNLSYEQYF.

This clone has just one count. The V gene is TRBV28, the J gene TRBJ1-2; no clear D gene. The V gene lost 8 bases and the J gene lost 5 bases, with 9 bases spanning the gap. Germline CDR1 is MDHEN and CDR2 is SYDVKM. The CDR3 covers 11 residues. CDR3 sequence (DNA): TGTGCCAGCGGCCGCAGTTATGGCTACACCTTC. This gives the protein CASGRSYGYTF.

Turning to this clone: A read error may produce the germline difference seen at one junction end. This sequence joins TRBV4-2 and TRBJ1-1; 8 nucleotides match TRBD1. Germline assignment: CDR1 LGHNA and CDR2 YNFKEQ. The CDR3 runs to 13 residues. Here the CDR3 DNA reads TGTGCCAGCAGCATCCAGGGGGCCACTCGGGGGACATTT. Translated, it gives CASSIQGATRGTF.

This chain joins TRBV7-8 and TRBJ1-5; no definite D call. This CDR3 is built from 15 residues. V was shortened by 2 bases and J by 2 bases, with 10 bases between the two germline ends. CDR1 SGHVS and CDR2 FQNEAQ come from the germline V gene. CDR3 coding DNA: TGTGCCAGCAGCTTAAGAGCGAAGCGCAATCAGCCCCAGCATTTT. Encoded protein: CASSLRAKRNQPQHF.

This chain connects TRBV18 to TRBJ1-2, with D maybe TRBD1 (5 bases). V lost 3 bases and J lost 6, with 8 bases in between. There are 12 residues in the CDR3. CDR1 is KGHSH and CDR2 is LQKENI in the germline V gene. In DNA, the CDR3 is TGTGCCAGCTCACCCAAAGGGGATGGCTACACCTTC. Translation: CASSPKGDGYTF.

The rearrangement links TRBV28 to TRBJ1-3, with D possibly matching TRBD1 (6 bases). Germline V lookup: CDR1 MDHEN, CDR2 SYDVKM. V lost 9 bases and J lost 0, with 12 bases in between. The CDR3 length is 14 residues. CDR3 loop: CASQWGPSGNTIYF. The CDR3, as DNA: TGTGCCAGTCAATGGGGGCCCTCTGGAAACACCATATATTTT.

V is TRBV5-1 and J is TRBJ2-1, with 7 bases lining up with TRBD2. With V trimmed by 2 bases and J by 0 bases, 2 bases remained unmatched. Germline V gene sequence: CDR1 SGHRS, CDR2 YFSETQ. The CDR3 is made up of 15 amino acids. The CDR3, as DNA: TGCGCCAGCAGCTTAGCGGGAAGCTCCTACAATGAGCAGTTCTTC. Translation: CASSLAGSSYNEQFF. Supplemented by reference TRBV5-1 and TRBJ2-1, the full variable domain reads KAGVTQTPRYLIKTRGQQVTLSCSPISGHRSVSWYQQTPGQGLQFLFEYFSETQRNKGNFPGRFSGRQFSNSRSEMNVSTLELGDSALYLCASSLAGSSYNEQFFGPGTRLTVL.

The chain has TRBV19 and TRBJ1-2; possibly TRBD1 for D (6 bases). V was shortened by 4 bases and J by 0 bases, with 12 bases between the two germline ends. Germline lookup yields CDR1 LNHDA and CDR2 SQIVND (reference sequence). The CDR3 has 15 amino acids. CDR3 protein: CASSTTWDTNYGYTF. The DNA of the CDR3 is TGTGCCAGTAGTACCACATGGGACACTAACTATGGCTACACCTTC. The full variable domain, rest sourced from reference TRBV19 and TRBJ1-2, is DGGITQSPKYLFRKEGQNVTLSCEQNLNHDAMYWYRQDPGQGLRLIYYSQIVNDFQKGDIAEGYSVSREKKESFPLTVTSAQKNPTAFYLCASSTTWDTNYGYTFGSGTRLTVV.

The chain employs TRBV11-2 and TRBJ1-6; a possible D gene is TRBD1 (6 bases). Germline V lookup: CDR1 SGHAT, CDR2 FQNNGV. The CDR3 covers 14 residues. Trimming took 5 bases from V and 9 from J, leaving 14 bases between them. The CDR3 loop reads CASSLRQEPSPLHF. DNA of the CDR3: TGTGCCAGCAGCCTTAGACAGGAGCCTTCACCCCTCCACTTT. Full variable domain (outside the CDR3, taken from reference TRBV11-2 and TRBJ1-6): EAGVAQSPRYKIIEKRQSVAFWCNPISGHATLYWYQQILGQGPKLLIQFQNNGVVDDSQLPKDRFSAERLKGVDSTLKIQPAKLEDSAVYLCASSLRQEPSPLHFGNGTRLTVT.

The CDR3 DNA is TGTGCCTGGGAAATGGGACAGGGTTACGAGCAGTACTTC. It encodes CAWEMGQGYEQYF. This chain links TRBV30 with TRBJ2-7, with TRBD1 identical over 9 bases. Germline V gene lookup returns CDR1 GTSNPN and CDR2 SVGIG (reference sequence). Trimming removed 5 bases from V and 4 bases from J; junction bases left unmatched: 6. The CDR3 runs to 13 residues.

This sequence joins TRBV4-2 and TRBJ2-3; D might be TRBD2 (5 bases). The length of the CDR3 is 15 residues. Looked up from germline, CDR1 is LGHNA and CDR2 is YNFKEQ. V shed 0 bases and J shed 2 bases, with 9 bases lying between them. DNA for the CDR3: TGTGCCAGCAGCCAAGATTGGCGGGTCACAGATACGCAGTATTTT. It translates to CASSQDWRVTDTQYF.

This clone has more than one count but fewer than ten. The gene calls are TRBV4-1 and TRBJ1-2; D uncertain. Germline CDR1 and CDR2: MGHRA and YSYEKL. The CDR3 has 14 amino acids. Trimming cost V 7 bases and J 8 bases, with 20 bases left between them. The CDR3 region is CASTPIVDYAGYTF. CDR3 DNA sequence: TGCGCCAGCACCCCTATAGTTGACTATGCAGGCTACACCTTC.

This rearrangement joins TRBV29-1 to TRBJ1-5, with 11 bases identical to TRBD1. This CDR3 has 14 amino acids. The junction had 5 bases not matched to a gene; V was cut back by 0 bases and J by 10 bases. Germline-derived CDR1 and CDR2 are SQVTM and ANQGSEA. CDR3 amino acids: CSVEEGTGGFPQHF. CDR3 nucleotides: TGCAGCGTTGAAGAGGGGACAGGGGGTTTTCCCCAGCATTTT.

The chain couples TRBV14 to TRBJ2-7; tentative D call: TRBD2 (5 bases). V lost 5 bases and J lost 5, with 22 bases in between. The CDR3 spans 16 residues. In germline, CDR1 is SGHDN, CDR2 FVKESK. The CDR3: CASSYTIGLSGNEQYF. The DNA for the CDR3 is TGTGCCAGCAGCTACACTATAGGACTTTCCGGCAACGAGCAGTACTTC.

V gene TRBV18 combines with J gene TRBJ2-3; D might be TRBD1 (5 bases). The CDR3 sequence is 15 residues long. CDR1 KGHSH and CDR2 LQKENI come from the germline V gene. Trimming left V 4 bases short and J 1 base short, with 12 bases between. CDR3 amino acids: CASSLGQEGTDTQYF. Written as DNA, the CDR3 is TGTGCCAGCTCACTCGGACAAGAGGGCACAGATACGCAGTATTTT.

The V gene is TRBV6-6, the J gene TRBJ1-3; TRBD1 aligns across 8 bases. The CDR3 runs 14 residues. Germline assignment: CDR1 MNHNY and CDR2 SVGAGI (reference sequence). The trim removed 6 bases at V and 2 bases at J, leaving 3 bases unmatched. CDR3 residues: CASSWTGTGNTIYF. The DNA of the CDR3 is TGTGCCAGCAGCTGGACAGGGACTGGAAACACCATATATTTT.

This sequence joins TRBV29-1 and TRBJ1-5, with 8 bases matching TRBD1. The V gene's germline CDR1 is SQVTM and CDR2 ANQGSEA. This CDR3 has 14 residues. With V trimmed by 4 bases and J by 2 bases, 4 bases remained unmatched. CDR3 DNA sequence: TGCAGCGTTGCCCAGGGGGCCGGCAATCAGCCCCAGCATTTT. It encodes CSVAQGAGNQPQHF.

The chain is built from TRBV3-1 (or the pseudogene TRBV3-2) and TRBJ1-1; D is unresolved. Trimming stripped 4 bases from V and 12 bases from J, with 12 bases between. The CDR3 is 11 amino acids. CDR1 LGHDT and CDR2 YNNKEL come from the germline V gene (reference sequence). The CDR3 sequence: CASSRNSETFF. In nucleotides, the CDR3 is TGTGCCAGCAGCCGGAATTCGGAGACTTTCTTT.

This chain connects TRBV5-1 to TRBJ2-7, with 9 bases matching TRBD1. The CDR3 totals 13 residues. The V gene's germline CDR1 is SGHRS and CDR2 YFSETQ. Trimming took 3 bases from V and 4 from J; bases not matched to a gene: 2. CDR3 nucleotide sequence: TGCGCCAGCAGCTCCGGACAGGGGTACGAGCAGTACTTC. Residues: CASSSGQGYEQYF.

This chain connects TRBV9 to TRBJ1-5; weak D call: TRBD1 (5 bases). V was trimmed by 4 bases and J by 7 bases, leaving 15 bases between them. Germline CDR1 is SGDLS and CDR2 is YYNGEE. This CDR3 contains 14 residues. Here the CDR3 reads CASSTGPGHQPQHF. CDR3 nucleotide sequence: TGTGCCAGCAGCACCGGCCCAGGACACCAGCCCCAGCATTTT.

This chain links TRBV11-2 with TRBJ2-7; weak D call: TRBD2 (7 bases). Trimming cost V 1 base and J 4 bases, with 20 bases left between them. CDR1 and CDR2 from the germline V gene are SGHAT and FQNNGV. The CDR3 is 17 amino acids. The CDR3 sequence is CASSLVRGRGGLYEQYF. DNA of the CDR3: TGTGCCAGCAGCTTAGTACGCGGGCGCGGGGGCTTGTACGAGCAGTACTTC.

This clone has only a few counts. The chain uses TRBV28 and TRBJ1-2; possible D gene TRBD1, 5 bases. CDR1 is MDHEN, CDR2 SYDVKM, per germline. This CDR3 spans 13 amino acids. The germline V and J ends were trimmed by 6 bases and 2 bases, with 10 bases remaining between them. CDR3 residues: CASSLAGNYGYTF. CDR3 nucleotide sequence: TGTGCCAGCAGCCTCGCAGGGAACTATGGCTACACCTTC.

This clone was counted only a few times. The V call is TRBV19, the J call TRBJ2-2, with 9 positions matching TRBD2. This CDR3 is built from 15 residues. J was trimmed by 6 bases and V by 3 bases; bases with no gene match: 5. CDR1 and CDR2 from the germline V gene are LNHDA and SQIVND (reference sequence). The CDR3 DNA reads TGTGCCAGTAGTATCTTAGCGGGAGTAGCCGGGGAGCTGTTTTTT. Protein sequence: CASSILAGVAGELFF.

The J gene is TRBJ2-7, the V gene TRBV7-8; D perhaps matches TRBD2 (5 bases). The germline gives CDR1 SGHVS, CDR2 FQNEAQ. This CDR3 has 14 amino acids. V was cut by 3 bases and J by 2 bases, with 11 bases left in between. The CDR3 DNA reads TGTGCCAGCAGCTTCCCCGGGATGACCTACGAGCAGTACTTC. It yields the protein CASSFPGMTYEQYF.

The gene calls are TRBV7-2 and TRBJ2-7, with 8 positions matching TRBD1. Unmatched junction bases numbered 8, after V lost 5 bases and J lost 2 bases. This CDR3 comprises 15 residues. CDR1 SGHTA and CDR2 FQGNSA come from the germline V gene. Here the CDR3 DNA reads TGTGCCAGCAGCAACGACAGGGGAGAGACCTACGAGCAGTACTTC. Its protein product is CASSNDRGETYEQYF. The variable domain in full, with the rest retrieved from reference TRBV7-2 and TRBJ2-7, is GAGVSQSPSNKVTEKGKDVELRCDPISGHTALYWYRQSLGQGLEFLIYFQGNSAPDKSGLPSDRFSAERTGGSVSTLTIQRTQQEDSAVYLCASSNDRGETYEQYFGPGTRLTVT.

The gene calls are TRBV9 and TRBJ2-1; D is uncertain. The germline V gene encodes CDR1 SGDLS and CDR2 YYNGEE. There are 14 residues in the CDR3. With 3 bases removed from V and 4 bases from J, the gap between germline ends came to 11 bases. Written as DNA, the CDR3 is TGTGCCAGCAGCGCGCCGAGCGTTTACAATGAGCAGTTCTTC. This sequence encodes CASSAPSVYNEQFF.

The V gene is TRBV3-1 (or the pseudogene TRBV3-2), the J gene TRBJ1-2, with D perhaps matching TRBD1 (5 bases). This CDR3 spans 14 amino acids. Trimming took 0 bases from V and 5 from J, leaving 10 bases between them. The germline gives CDR1 LGHDT, CDR2 YNNKEL (reference sequence). CDR3 sequence (DNA): TGTGCCAGCAGCCAAGATTGGGGGGGGTATGGCTACACCTTC. It encodes CASSQDWGGYGYTF.

The chain is built from TRBV5-6 and TRBJ2-1; 9 bases are shared with TRBD2. The CDR3 length is 15 residues. Germline CDR1 is SGHDT and CDR2 is YYEEEE. After removal of 4 bases from V and 4 bases from J, the junction contained 6 bases not matched to a gene. The CDR3 bases are TGTGCCAGCAGCGCCGGGACTAGCAGATACAATGAGCAGTTCTTC. The encoded protein is CASSAGTSRYNEQFF.

With respect to this clone: The sample carries other DNA sequences with the same CDR3. The rearrangement uses TRBV15 and TRBJ1-3; D ambiguous. CDR3 length equals 15 residues. V lost 0 bases to trimming and J lost 1 base, with 7 bases between them. From germline, CDR1 is LNHNV and CDR2 YYDKDF (reference sequence). The CDR3 spells CATSRDRGSGNTIYF. CDR3 coding DNA: TGTGCCACCAGCAGAGATCGGGGTTCTGGAAACACCATATATTTT.

CDR3 DNA sequence: TGTGCCAGCAGCCCGAGCTCCTACGAGCAGTACTTC. This sequence encodes CASSPSSYEQYF. The chain combines TRBV7-3 with TRBJ2-7; D call uncertain. Germline lookup yields CDR1 SGHTA and CDR2 FQGTGA. Trimming pared 5 bases from V and 0 bases from J, leaving 5 bases between. This CDR3 contains 12 residues.